This T cell receptor (beta chain) is from a study of blood T cell repertoires in COVID-19. Study in general: COVID-19 samples from acute and convalescent phases originated in the United States, Italy and Spain. In each case, the material was cDNA or gDNA derived from T cells, B-cell-depleted T cells, or PBMCs.

Source study methods: How many nucleated cells were present was estimated from reference gene primer amplification. Clones were sequenced by immunoSEQ multiplex PCR, and TCRdb holds only the in-frame ones, with some missing. V, J and clone size are those of that table, while D and trimming were read from the DNA. Of 200,000 to 300,000 clones in the sample, about 85% are singletons; the top ten hold 7.2%. Trimming pared 6 bases from V and 8 bases from J, leaving 19 bases between. Germline loops: CDR1 SNHLY, CDR2 FYNNEI. This CDR3 has 14 residues. The sequencing sample was made of peripheral blood. The chain combines TRBV2 with TRBJ1-2; D gene ambiguous. The clonotype comes from a man in his 60s who had recovered from COVID-19. The CDR3 sequence: CASRRRITLGGYTF. The CDR3, as DNA: TGTGCCAGCAGGCGACGAATTACACTCGGGGGCTACACCTTC.